The next 13 T cell receptor beta chains were all read from a single sample in a study of T cell changes during pregnancy in multiple sclerosis. Here immunoSEQ multiplex PCR was the method, and the copy in TCRdb shows in-frame clones only, minus some. Of 30,000 to 40,000 clones in the sample, 75% to 95% were seen once. Specimen: CD4+ T cells from peripheral blood mononuclear cells, collected in the third trimester of pregnancy. The receptors come from a female donor in good health, enrolled as a control in a pregnancy study.

V gene TRBV6-1 combines with J gene TRBJ1-2; no clear D. Germline V gene sequence: CDR1 MNHNS, CDR2 SASEGT. The length of the CDR3 is 13 residues. Trimming removed 2 bases at V and 4 bases at J, with 8 bases between. The CDR3 bases are TGTGCCAGCAGTGAACGAGAGGTCTATGGCTACACCTTC. Its translation is CASSEREVYGYTF.

This clone was detected only a few times. The chain is built from TRBV6-5 and TRBJ1-2, with 7 bases matching TRBD1. From germline, CDR1 is MNHEY and CDR2 SVGAGI. V lost 6 bases, J lost 8 bases, and 6 bases stayed unmatched. The CDR3 has 12 residues. The CDR3 spells CASRRTGEGYTF. In nucleotides, the CDR3 is TGTGCCAGCAGGAGGACAGGAGAAGGCTACACCTTC.

The rearrangement joins TRBV28 to TRBJ1-5; no clear D. In germline, CDR1 is MDHEN, CDR2 SYDVKM. The CDR3 consists of 15 residues. With 5 bases removed from V and 1 base from J, the gap between germline ends came to 12 bases. CDR3 nucleotide sequence: TGTGCCAGCAGTGGAGGGAGTAGGAGCAATCAGCCCCAGCATTTT. Amino acids: CASSGGSRSNQPQHF.

This chain joins TRBV5-1 and TRBJ2-7; the D is unclear. V was trimmed by 3 bases and J by 0 bases, leaving 10 bases between them. Germline V lookup: CDR1 SGHRS, CDR2 YFSETQ. The CDR3 has 14 residues. The CDR3 bases are TGCGCCAGCAGCTCGCTCCCGAGCTCCTACGAGCAGTACTTC. Protein sequence: CASSSLPSSYEQYF.

There are a few counts of this clone. The sample contains more than one DNA sequence encoding this CDR3. The chain couples TRBV5-8 to TRBJ1-6, with D possibly TRBD1 on 6 matching bases. CDR1 and CDR2 (germline): SGHTS, YDEGEE. V was trimmed by 2 bases and J by 8 bases, leaving 8 bases between them. The CDR3 has 13 amino acids. As DNA, the CDR3 is TGTGCCAGCAGCTTTAACAGGGATTCACCCCTCCACTTT. It translates to CASSFNRDSPLHF.

This chain connects TRBV5-3 to TRBJ2-1, with unresolved D. TRBV5-3 is recorded as an ORF, its role being uncertain. This CDR3 spans 10 amino acids. V shed 6 bases and J shed 9 bases, with 7 bases lying between them. CDR3: CARKLAEQFF. CDR3 nucleotides: TGTGCCAGAAAATTGGCTGAGCAGTTCTTC.

The CDR3 DNA is TGCGCCAGCAGCTCCGGACAGTCGGCGGATACGCAGTATTTT. Translating gives CASSSGQSADTQYF. V and J are TRBV5-1 and TRBJ2-3, with D possibly matching TRBD1 (6 bases). Germline-derived CDR1 and CDR2 are SGHRS and YFSETQ. This CDR3 is built from 14 residues. V gave up 3 bases and J gave up 6 bases, with 14 bases separating them.

V is TRBV2 and J is TRBJ2-3, with a possible D match to TRBD2 (7 bases). The germline CDR1 and CDR2 sequences are SNHLY and FYNNEI. The CDR3 consists of 15 residues. The V end lost 3 bases, the J end lost 0 bases, and 10 bases lay between the germline ends. The DNA for the CDR3 is TGTGCCAGCAGTGAGGGGGGGGCGAGCACAGATACGCAGTATTTT. Translated: CASSEGGASTDTQYF.

This rearrangement joins TRBV5-8 to TRBJ1-5; tentative D call: TRBD1 (6 bases). CDR3 length: 16 residues. Between the trimmed V and J ends, which lost 6 bases and 4 bases, there was a span of 20 bases. Germline V gene sequence: CDR1 SGHTS, CDR2 YDEGEE. DNA for the CDR3: TGTGCCAGCACCCCGGGACAAGGTCCAAGAAATCAGCCCCAGCATTTT. Protein sequence: CASTPGQGPRNQPQHF.

The gene calls are TRBV11-2 and TRBJ1-2; D gene unclear. Per the germline V gene, CDR1 is SGHAT and CDR2 is FQNNGV. The CDR3 is 13 amino acids. V gave up 6 bases and J gave up 3 bases, with 11 bases separating them. The CDR3 DNA reads TGTGCCAGCAGTCCAGAATTGGACTATGGCTACACCTTC. This encodes CASSPELDYGYTF.

A single count supports this clone. The chain couples TRBV30 to TRBJ1-5, with a weak D call TRBD1 (5 bases). The germline CDR1 and CDR2 sequences are GTSNPN and SVGIG (reference sequence). This CDR3 comprises 13 residues. V shed 1 base and J shed 7 bases, with 11 bases lying between them. The CDR3 region has the DNA TGTGCCTGGAGTGGCCAGGGTGAGCAGCCCCAGCATTTT. It encodes CAWSGQGEQPQHF.

This clone is a singleton in its sample. The chain recombines TRBV5-8 with TRBJ1-3, with 7 bases matching TRBD1. V shed 4 bases, J shed 3 bases, and the junction held 4 bases outside the gene matches. The CDR3 contains 14 residues. CDR1 and CDR2 from the germline V gene are SGHTS and YDEGEE. The DNA of the CDR3 is TGTGCCAGCAGCGCCGGGACAGATGGAAACACCATATATTTT. It encodes CASSAGTDGNTIYF.

CDR3 sequence (DNA): TGTGCCAGCAGCAGATCGGACAGGGGGCGGGGAGATACGCAGTATTTT. Protein sequence: CASSRSDRGRGDTQYF. The chain recombines TRBV14 with TRBJ2-3; 11 nucleotides align to TRBD1. The CDR3 has 16 residues. The V segment lost 5 bases and the J segment 5 bases; nucleotides outside the gene matches: 9. Germline CDR1 is SGHDN and CDR2 is FVKESK. The variable domain in full, completed from reference TRBV14 and TRBJ2-3, reads EAGVTQFPSHSVIEKGQTVTLRCDPISGHDNLYWYRRVMGKEIKFLLHFVKESKQDESGMPNNRFLAERTGGTYSTLKVQPAELEDSGVYFCASSRSDRGRGDTQYFGPGTRLTVL.